This is a list of T cell receptor beta chains from one sample in a study of Graves' ophthalmopathy and Graves' hyperthyroidism. TCRdb re-called the multiplex PCR reads with MiXCR, one entry per CDR3 protein. Of approximately 460,000 distinct CDR3 sequences in the sample, roughly an eighth are singletons; the top ten hold over 7.5%. Sequencing was carried out using blood. The origin of the receptors is a woman aged 25 to 45 with Graves' ophthalmopathy. The CDR3 runs from the conserved cysteine through the conserved F or W. The order of the fields is clone size, J gene, D gene, V gene, CDR3 DNA, CDR3 protein. A D gene is named only where the DNA matches it firmly. Expanded clones are given a class, and other clones once, few, many or no size at all.

abundance: many
j_gene: TRBJ1-5
d_gene: -
v_gene: TRBV3-1
CDR3nt: TGTGCCAGCAGCCAAGATGGGGGAAGGGAGGCAAGCAATCAGCCCCAGCATTTT
CDR3aa: CASSQDGGREASNQPQHF

abundance: many
j_gene: TRBJ1-1
d_gene: -
v_gene: TRBV28
CDR3nt: TGTGCCAGCAGCTCAGCACGGGGAAGGGTGAACACTGAAGCTTTCTTT
CDR3aa: CASSSARGRVNTEAFF

abundance: -
j_gene: TRBJ2-2
d_gene: -
v_gene: TRBV3-1
CDR3nt: TGTGCCAGCACCCACCTGGGCACCGGGGAGCTGTTTTTT
CDR3aa: CASTHLGTGELFF

abundance: many
j_gene: TRBJ2-2
d_gene: TRBD1
v_gene: TRBV30
CDR3nt: TGTGCCTGGAGTATTCAACAGGGGGCGGGCACCGGGGAGCTGTTTTTT
CDR3aa: CAWSIQQGAGTGELFF

abundance: many
j_gene: TRBJ1-2
d_gene: -
v_gene: TRBV27
CDR3nt: TGTGCCAGCAGTTTCTCCGGGTATGGCTACACCTTC
CDR3aa: CASSFSGYGYTF

abundance: many
j_gene: TRBJ2-7
d_gene: -
v_gene: TRBV28
CDR3nt: TGTGCCAGCAGGAACTCACAACCCTACGAGCAGTACTTC
CDR3aa: CASRNSQPYEQYF

abundance: many
j_gene: TRBJ1-1
d_gene: TRBD1
v_gene: TRBV2
CDR3nt: TGTGCCAGCAGTGAGACCGGGACAGATGTTAACACTGAAGCTTTCTTT
CDR3aa: CASSETGTDVNTEAFF

abundance: -
j_gene: TRBJ2-7
d_gene: -
v_gene: TRBV6-4
CDR3nt: TGTGCCAGCAGTGAGACAGCCAAGGACGAGCAGTACTTC
CDR3aa: CASSETAKDEQYF

abundance: many
j_gene: TRBJ2-5
d_gene: -
v_gene: TRBV6-9
CDR3nt: TGTGCCAGCAGTTATGCCCATGGAGAGACCCAGTACTTC
CDR3aa: CASSYAHGETQYF

abundance: many
j_gene: TRBJ1-1
d_gene: -
v_gene: TRBV28
CDR3nt: TGTGCCAGCAGCCCCGGGGGGTGGCGGGTAGAGTTCACTGAAGCTTTCTTT
CDR3aa: CASSPGGWRVEFTEAFF

abundance: -
j_gene: TRBJ2-7
d_gene: -
v_gene: TRBV9
CDR3nt: TGTGCCAGCAGCCCTGGGAGATCTAGGGAGCAGTACTTC
CDR3aa: CASSPGRSREQYF

abundance: many
j_gene: TRBJ1-3
d_gene: -
v_gene: TRBV28
CDR3nt: TGTGCCAGCACCCCAGGATCTTCGGCGGAAAGCTCTGGAAACACCATATATTTT
CDR3aa: CASTPGSSAESSGNTIYF

abundance: few
j_gene: TRBJ2-5
d_gene: -
v_gene: TRBV24-1
CDR3nt: TGTGCCACCAGTGATTCACTTCGGACGACGGTGAAGACCCAGTACTTC
CDR3aa: CATSDSLRTTVKTQYF

abundance: few
j_gene: TRBJ2-5
d_gene: TRBD2
v_gene: TRBV7-9
CDR3nt: TGTGCCAGCAGCTTAATGGGCGGGAGGGCCTATGGGACCCAGTACTTC
CDR3aa: CASSLMGGRAYGTQYF

abundance: many
j_gene: TRBJ2-7
d_gene: -
v_gene: TRBV10-1
CDR3nt: TGCGCCAGCAGCCCCTACCGGGGGAAAAAGGCCTACGAGCAGTACTTC
CDR3aa: CASSPYRGKKAYEQYF

abundance: many
j_gene: TRBJ2-5
d_gene: -
v_gene: TRBV12-3/TRBV12-4
CDR3nt: TGTGCCAGCAGTGGGGGGCCTCCTGGAGAGACCCAGTACTTC
CDR3aa: CASSGGPPGETQYF

abundance: many
j_gene: TRBJ2-7
d_gene: -
v_gene: TRBV11-2
CDR3nt: TGTGCCAGCAGCTTAAGTGTCAGGTCCTACGAGCAGTACTTC
CDR3aa: CASSLSVRSYEQYF

abundance: few
j_gene: TRBJ1-1
d_gene: -
v_gene: TRBV14
CDR3nt: TGTGCCAGCAGCACCGGGACAATTGCTGAAGCTTTCTTT
CDR3aa: CASSTGTIAEAFF

abundance: many
j_gene: TRBJ2-7
d_gene: -
v_gene: TRBV12-3/TRBV12-4
CDR3nt: TGTGCCAGCAGTCCTGACACCCACCTCTTCCACGAGCAGTACTTC
CDR3aa: CASSPDTHLFHEQYF

abundance: -
j_gene: TRBJ2-7
d_gene: -
v_gene: TRBV14
CDR3nt: TGTGCCAGCAGCCAAAACCAAGGTAGCGAGCAGTACTTC
CDR3aa: CASSQNQGSEQYF

abundance: few
j_gene: TRBJ2-7
d_gene: -
v_gene: TRBV4-3
CDR3nt: TGCGCCAGCAGCCAAGAGTCGGACCTCTACGAGCAGTACTTC
CDR3aa: CASSQESDLYEQYF

abundance: many
j_gene: TRBJ1-6
d_gene: TRBD1
v_gene: TRBV7-9
CDR3nt: TGTGCCAGCAGCCCGCCCTTAGGACAGGGTGATTCACCCCTCCACTTT
CDR3aa: CASSPPLGQGDSPLHF

abundance: many
j_gene: TRBJ2-7
d_gene: TRBD1
v_gene: TRBV28
CDR3nt: TGTGCCAGCAGTTCCCGGGACAGGGGTACGGGGGAGCAGTACTTC
CDR3aa: CASSSRDRGTGEQYF

abundance: many
j_gene: TRBJ1-5
d_gene: TRBD1
v_gene: TRBV28
CDR3nt: TGTGCCAGCACCCCGGGACAGTTACTTTCGGGGCAGCCCCAGCATTTT
CDR3aa: CASTPGQLLSGQPQHF

abundance: few
j_gene: TRBJ2-5
d_gene: TRBD2
v_gene: TRBV5-1
CDR3nt: TGCGCCAGCAGGGACGGGAGGGGCGAGGAGACCCAGTACTTC
CDR3aa: CASRDGRGEETQYF

abundance: few
j_gene: TRBJ2-5
d_gene: -
v_gene: TRBV7-9
CDR3nt: TGTGCCAGCAGCTTAGTGACCCAAGAGACCCAGTACTTC
CDR3aa: CASSLVTQETQYF

abundance: few
j_gene: TRBJ1-2
d_gene: -
v_gene: TRBV5-1
CDR3nt: TGCGCCAGCAGCTTAGGTTCCGACGGACCCTATGGCTACACCTTC
CDR3aa: CASSLGSDGPYGYTF

abundance: many
j_gene: TRBJ1-3
d_gene: TRBD1
v_gene: TRBV6-5
CDR3nt: TGTGCCAGCAGTTCCGACAGGGGGTCTGGAAACACCATATATTTT
CDR3aa: CASSSDRGSGNTIYF

abundance: many
j_gene: TRBJ1-2
d_gene: -
v_gene: TRBV28
CDR3nt: TGTGCCAGCAGTCCCCGGACGAGCGGCTACACCTTC
CDR3aa: CASSPRTSGYTF

abundance: many
j_gene: TRBJ1-1
d_gene: -
v_gene: TRBV12-3/TRBV12-4
CDR3nt: TGTGCCAGCAGGACCAGGACGGCGAACACTGAAGCTTTCTTT
CDR3aa: CASRTRTANTEAFF

abundance: many
j_gene: TRBJ1-1
d_gene: -
v_gene: TRBV12-3/TRBV12-4
CDR3nt: TGTGCCCGGGCCCGAGTGAACACTGAAGCTTTCTTT
CDR3aa: CARARVNTEAFF

abundance: many
j_gene: TRBJ2-7
d_gene: -
v_gene: TRBV27
CDR3nt: TGTGCCAGCAGTCCAGGGTTCGGGTACGAGCAGTACTTC
CDR3aa: CASSPGFGYEQYF

abundance: many
j_gene: TRBJ2-7
d_gene: TRBD1
v_gene: TRBV6-1
CDR3nt: TGTGCCAGCAACTGGGACAGATGGGAGTCCTACGAGCAGTACTTC
CDR3aa: CASNWDRWESYEQYF

abundance: many
j_gene: TRBJ2-5
d_gene: -
v_gene: TRBV6-5
CDR3nt: TGTGCCAGCAGTTACTCGACCTACCAAGAGACCCGGTACTTC
CDR3aa: CASSYSTYQETRYF

abundance: few
j_gene: TRBJ2-2
d_gene: -
v_gene: TRBV7-3
CDR3nt: TGTGCCAGCAAAAGACAGGCGGGCACCGGGGAGCTGTTTTTT
CDR3aa: CASKRQAGTGELFF

abundance: many
j_gene: TRBJ1-2
d_gene: TRBD1
v_gene: TRBV28
CDR3nt: TGTGCCAGCTCTACCGGGACAGCGAACTATGGCTACACCTTC
CDR3aa: CASSTGTANYGYTF

abundance: many
j_gene: TRBJ2-7
d_gene: TRBD1
v_gene: TRBV28
CDR3nt: TGTGCCAGCACTCTGGGACAGGGTTACGAGCAGTACTTC
CDR3aa: CASTLGQGYEQYF

abundance: many
j_gene: TRBJ2-7
d_gene: -
v_gene: TRBV28
CDR3nt: TGTGCCAGCAGACCCGCTGGGCCGAGCGAGCAGTACTTC
CDR3aa: CASRPAGPSEQYF

abundance: few
j_gene: TRBJ2-7
d_gene: TRBD2
v_gene: TRBV2
CDR3nt: TGTGCCAGCAAAAGACTAGCGGGAGGGTCCTACGAGCAGTACTTC
CDR3aa: CASKRLAGGSYEQYF

abundance: many
j_gene: TRBJ2-2
d_gene: -
v_gene: TRBV7-8
CDR3nt: TGTGCCAGCAGCCCCCCCGAGGAGCTGTTTTTT
CDR3aa: CASSPPEELFF

abundance: few
j_gene: TRBJ2-7
d_gene: -
v_gene: TRBV13
CDR3nt: TGTGCCAGCAGCTCGAGGGGGGAAGACCCCAACTACGAGCAGTACTTC
CDR3aa: CASSSRGEDPNYEQYF

abundance: few
j_gene: TRBJ2-3
d_gene: TRBD2
v_gene: TRBV5-1
CDR3nt: TGCGCCAGCAAGCCTAGCGGGTTCACAGATACGCAGTATTTT
CDR3aa: CASKPSGFTDTQYF